Listed here are 27 T cell receptor beta chains from one sample, sequenced in a study of cytomegalovirus exposure and HLA in healthy donors. Assay: immunoSEQ multiplex PCR; the TCRdb copy retains only in-frame clones and omits some. The sample lists some 130,000 clones, approximately 88% occurring once. The sequenced sample consisted of PBMCs. These receptors all come from a woman younger than 35 in good health and CMV-seropositive.

The chain is built from TRBV2 and TRBJ1-2; D is perhaps TRBD1 (5 bases). The CDR3 extends over 17 amino acids. The V end was cut by 3 bases, the J end by 8 bases, with 25 bases between. In germline, CDR1 is SNHLY, CDR2 FYNNEI. DNA for the CDR3: TGTGCCAGCAGTGAGGAGCCTTCTAGACCAGGGATTGCGGGCTACACCTTC. Residues: CASSEEPSRPGIAGYTF.

The chain is built from TRBV7-9 and TRBJ2-2; 10 nucleotides line up with TRBD1. This CDR3 contains 16 residues. Looked up from germline, CDR1 is SEHNR and CDR2 is FQNEAQ (reference sequence). The trim removed 5 bases at V and 6 bases at J, leaving 9 bases unmatched. CDR3 in DNA: TGTGCCAGCAGCCCTCTACCGGGACAGGGGTCCGGGGAGCTGTTTTTT. Protein sequence: CASSPLPGQGSGELFF.

The chain joins TRBV7-8 to TRBJ2-7, with 7 bases that match TRBD2. The J segment lost 0 bases and the V segment lost 1 base, leaving 3 bases of the junction unmatched. The germline V gene has CDR1 SGHVS and CDR2 FQNEAQ. The CDR3 is 15 residues long. CDR3: CASSLDGRSSYEQYF. CDR3 nucleotides: TGTGCCAGCAGCTTAGACGGGAGGAGCTCCTACGAGCAGTACTTC.

The chain couples TRBV7-8 to TRBJ1-1, with D perhaps matching TRBD1 (6 bases). Per germline, CDR1 SGHVS and CDR2 FQNEAQ. CDR3 length: 15 residues. Trimming left V 1 base short and J 5 bases short, with 14 bases between. CDR3 in DNA: TGTGCCAGCAGCTTAGACTGGGGGGGCTGGACTGAAGCTTTCTTT. Protein sequence: CASSLDWGGWTEAFF.

This CDR3 is CSGRQNSPFGEQFF. CDR3 sequence (DNA): TGCAGCGGTAGACAGAATTCTCCCTTTGGTGAGCAGTTCTTC. The chain joins TRBV29-1 to TRBJ2-1; D is perhaps TRBD1 (5 bases). Trimming cost V 7 bases and J 9 bases, with 22 bases left between them. CDR1 is SQVTM and CDR2 is ANQGSEA in the germline V gene. This CDR3 has 14 residues.

The chain couples TRBV9 to TRBJ1-1; D gene uncertain. V was shortened by 2 bases and J by 1 base, with 6 bases between the two germline ends. CDR1 is SGDLS and CDR2 is YYNGEE in the germline V gene. The CDR3 spans 13 residues. The CDR3 spells CASSVNRNTEAFF. The CDR3, as DNA: TGTGCCAGCAGCGTTAACAGGAACACTGAAGCTTTCTTT.

This chain joins TRBV18 and TRBJ1-3; 7 bases map to TRBD1. The CDR3 loop spans 14 amino acids. From germline, CDR1 is KGHSH and CDR2 LQKENI. The V segment lost 3 bases and the J segment 2 bases; nucleotides outside the gene matches: 1. Here the CDR3 reads CASSPDRAGNTIYF. CDR3 coding DNA: TGTGCCAGCTCACCCGACAGGGCTGGAAACACCATATATTTT.

V usage is TRBV2 and J usage is TRBJ2-2; 7 bases are a match to TRBD1. The CDR3 is 14 amino acids. J lost 5 bases, V lost 6 bases, and 6 bases had no gene match. Looked up from germline, CDR1 is SNHLY and CDR2 is FYNNEI. CDR3 in amino acids: CASRTTGETGELFF. CDR3 coding DNA: TGTGCCAGCAGGACAACAGGGGAAACCGGGGAGCTGTTTTTT.

The J gene is TRBJ2-3, the V gene TRBV5-6; a possible D gene is TRBD2 (5 bases). CDR1 and CDR2 (germline): SGHDT, YYEEEE. CDR3 length: 13 amino acids. The germline V and J ends were trimmed by 7 bases and 2 bases, with 11 bases remaining between them. CDR3 amino acids: CASGHRDTDTQYF. The DNA of the CDR3 is TGTGCCAGCGGGCACCGGGACACAGATACGCAGTATTTT.

The V call is TRBV18, the J call TRBJ2-3; TRBD1 is a possible D gene (5 bases). Per the germline V gene, CDR1 is KGHSH and CDR2 is LQKENI. V gave up 3 bases and J gave up 3 bases, with 7 bases separating them. The CDR3 totals 13 residues. The CDR3 sequence: CASSPRTTDTQYF. CDR3 coding DNA: TGTGCCAGCTCACCCCGGACAACAGATACGCAGTATTTT.

The gene calls are TRBV7-2 and TRBJ2-1, with TRBD2 matching over 7 bases. The germline gives CDR1 SGHTA, CDR2 FQGNSA. The junction had 8 bases not matched to a gene; V was cut back by 8 bases and J by 7 bases. This CDR3 contains 13 residues. For the CDR3, the DNA is TGTGCCAGCTCCCGAAATAGCGGGAATGAGCAGTTCTTC. It codes for CASSRNSGNEQFF.

V is TRBV18 and J is TRBJ1-1, with 10 positions matching TRBD1. Trimming cost V 6 bases and J 4 bases; bases outside gene matches: 8. The CDR3 is 15 amino acids. CDR1 is KGHSH and CDR2 is LQKENI in the germline V gene. CDR3: CASSAGTGVSTEAFF. CDR3 DNA: TGTGCCAGCTCGGCCGGGACAGGGGTATCCACTGAAGCTTTCTTT.

The rearrangement links TRBV18 to TRBJ2-3, with 7 bases matching TRBD2. The CDR3 consists of 17 residues. The V gene's germline CDR1 is KGHSH and CDR2 LQKENI. V shed 0 bases, J shed 3 bases, and the junction held 9 bases outside the gene matches. The CDR3 DNA reads as TGTGCCAGCTCACCACCGGGGCGGGGGACTAAAACAGATACGCAGTATTTT. As protein: CASSPPGRGTKTDTQYF. Filled out from reference TRBV18 and TRBJ2-3, the complete variable domain reads NAGVMQNPRHLVRRRGQEARLRCSPMKGHSHVYWYRQLPEEGLKFMVYLQKENIIDESGMPKERFSAEFPKEGPSILRIQQVVRGDSAAYFCASSPPGRGTKTDTQYFGPGTRLTVL.

The CDR3 DNA follows: TGTGCCAGCAGCCCGCAGGTGAAGAGCTCCTACAATGAGCAGTTCTTC. Translated: CASSPQVKSSYNEQFF. The chain carries TRBV7-2 and TRBJ2-1; no clear D gene. The CDR3 totals 16 residues. Trimming left V 5 bases short and J 0 bases short, with 14 bases between. CDR1 is SGHTA and CDR2 is FQGNSA in the germline V gene.

This clone showed up just a few times. V is TRBV5-4 and J is TRBJ1-2, with D uncertain. The CDR3 totals 14 residues. Trimming left V 5 bases short and J 4 bases short, with 15 bases between. Germline-derived CDR1 and CDR2 are SGHNT and YYREEE (reference sequence). DNA for the CDR3: TGTGCCAGCAGTATTCGAGGCCGATTCTATGGCTACACCTTC. The encoded protein is CASSIRGRFYGYTF. Filled out from reference TRBV5-4 and TRBJ1-2, the complete variable domain reads ETGVTQSPTHLIKTRGQQVTLRCSSQSGHNTVSWYQQALGQGPQFIFQYYREEENGRGNFPPRFSGLQFPNYSSELNVNALELDDSALYLCASSIRGRFYGYTFGSGTRLTVV.

V and J are TRBV19 and TRBJ2-7; 7 bases map to TRBD1. The V gene end was trimmed by 4 bases and the J gene end by 3 bases; junction bases not matched to a gene: 12. In germline, CDR1 is LNHDA, CDR2 SQIVND (reference sequence). The CDR3 runs to 16 residues. CDR3 in DNA: TGTGCCAGTAGTACCCTCTTTGAGGGGGCCCACTACGAGCAGTACTTC. As protein: CASSTLFEGAHYEQYF.

The chain combines TRBV5-4 with TRBJ2-3, with 10 bases identical to TRBD2. V trimming: 0 bases; J trimming: 4 bases; junction bases outside the gene matches: 5. This CDR3 has 16 amino acids. Germline CDR1 SGHNT, CDR2 YYREEE (reference sequence). DNA for the CDR3: TGTGCCAGCAGCTTGGAACCTAGCGGGAGCCCAGATACGCAGTATTTT. Protein: CASSLEPSGSPDTQYF.

The table lists this clone with a few counts. The gene calls are TRBV27 and TRBJ2-5, with D possibly matching TRBD2 (6 bases). This CDR3 comprises 15 residues. With 6 bases removed from V and 5 bases from J, the gap between germline ends came to 19 bases. The V gene's germline CDR1 is MNHEY and CDR2 SMNVEV (reference sequence). CDR3 nucleotide sequence: TGTGCCAGCAGATATAGGACTATGGCGGTCGAGACCCAGTACTTC. It translates to CASRYRTMAVETQYF.

The table lists this clone with a count of one. The J gene is TRBJ2-2, the V gene TRBV9; D not certain. Deletions cut 2 bases from V and 1 base from J, with 6 bases between. The CDR3 loop spans 14 amino acids. Looked up from germline, CDR1 is SGDLS and CDR2 is YYNGEE. The CDR3 region is CASSVAVNTGELFF. In nucleotides, the CDR3 is TGTGCCAGCAGCGTCGCAGTGAACACCGGGGAGCTGTTTTTT. Using reference TRBV9 and TRBJ2-2 for the parts outside the CDR3, the full variable domain is DSGVTQTPKHLITATGQRVTLRCSPRSGDLSVYWYQQSLDQGLQFLIQYYNGEERAKGNILERFSAQQFPDLHSELNLSSLELGDSALYFCASSVAVNTGELFFGEGSRLTVL.

The rearrangement uses TRBV7-2 and TRBJ2-7; 9 bases line up with TRBD1. With 5 bases clipped from V and 2 bases from J, the junction kept 7 bases outside the gene matches. Germline CDR1 and CDR2: SGHTA and FQGNSA. The CDR3 runs to 15 residues. The CDR3 is CASSGGTGLTYEQYF. In nucleotides, the CDR3 is TGTGCCAGCAGCGGGGGGACAGGGTTGACCTACGAGCAGTACTTC.

In nucleotides, the CDR3 is TGTGCCAGCAGCTTGGGGGCCGGGGCTGAAGCTTTCTTT. It codes for CASSLGAGAEAFF. The chain has TRBV7-9 and TRBJ1-1, with a possible D match to TRBD1 (6 bases). Germline V gene data show CDR1 as SEHNR and CDR2 as FQNEAQ (reference sequence). Trimming took off 3 bases at V and 6 bases at J, with 11 bases between the two ends. This CDR3 comprises 13 residues. The full variable domain, with the rest looked up from reference TRBV7-9 and TRBJ1-1, is DTGVSQNPRHKITKRGQNVTFRCDPISEHNRLYWYRQTLGQGPEFLTYFQNEAQLEKSRLLSDRFSAERPKGSFSTLEIQRTEQGDSAMYLCASSLGAGAEAFFGQGTRLTVV.

The rearrangement uses TRBV11-2 and TRBJ1-1, with 8 nucleotides matching TRBD1. V lost 4 bases to trimming and J lost 3 bases; unmatched junction nucleotides: 4. The CDR3 contains 14 residues. Germline V CDR1 and CDR2: SGHAT, FQNNGV. Here the CDR3 reads CASSYDRGDTEAFF. The CDR3 DNA is TGTGCCAGCAGCTATGACAGGGGTGACACTGAAGCTTTCTTT.

The rearrangement joins TRBV14 to TRBJ1-2; 7 bases map to TRBD1. V shed 1 base, J shed 8 bases, and the junction held 19 bases outside the gene matches. Germline assignment: CDR1 SGHDN and CDR2 FVKESK. The CDR3 covers 18 residues. The CDR3 sequence is CASSQGRGGASLTRGYTF. The CDR3 bases are TGTGCCAGCAGCCAAGGGAGAGGGGGCGCCTCCTTAACAAGGGGCTACACCTTC.

This rearrangement joins TRBV6-6 to TRBJ2-2; tentative D call: TRBD2 (6 bases). Germline values: CDR1 MNHNY, CDR2 SVGAGI (reference sequence). The CDR3 contains 14 residues. V dropped 7 bases and J dropped 0 bases, with 9 bases sitting between them. CDR3 sequence (DNA): TGTGCCAGCACGGACTACCCGAACACCGGGGAGCTGTTTTTT. Translation gives CASTDYPNTGELFF.

The CDR3 loop reads CASSQQGLSTGELFF. As DNA, the CDR3 is TGTGCCAGCAGTCAACAGGGCCTTAGCACCGGGGAGCTGTTTTTT. The chain recombines TRBV2 with TRBJ2-2, with a tentative D call TRBD1 (6 bases). This CDR3 has 15 amino acids. From germline, CDR1 is SNHLY and CDR2 FYNNEI. Trimming shortened V by 5 bases and J by 4 bases, and 14 bases separated the two germline ends.

The chain combines TRBV11-2 with TRBJ1-4, with TRBD1 matching over 8 bases. The length of the CDR3 is 13 residues. Germline CDR1 and CDR2: SGHAT and FQNNGV. J was trimmed by 7 bases and V by 7 bases; bases with no gene match: 5. DNA of the CDR3: TGTGCCAGCAAGACAGGGGCGGCTGAAAAACTGTTTTTT. It specifies CASKTGAAEKLFF.

This clone was observed once. The chain has TRBV9 and TRBJ2-1, with D possibly TRBD2 on 6 matching bases. The V gene lost 4 bases and the J gene lost 4 bases, with 12 bases spanning the gap. The CDR3 has 14 residues. Germline V gene data show CDR1 as SGDLS and CDR2 as YYNGEE. CDR3 residues: CASSPGLLYNEQFF. The CDR3 DNA follows: TGTGCCAGCAGCCCCGGACTACTATACAATGAGCAGTTCTTC.